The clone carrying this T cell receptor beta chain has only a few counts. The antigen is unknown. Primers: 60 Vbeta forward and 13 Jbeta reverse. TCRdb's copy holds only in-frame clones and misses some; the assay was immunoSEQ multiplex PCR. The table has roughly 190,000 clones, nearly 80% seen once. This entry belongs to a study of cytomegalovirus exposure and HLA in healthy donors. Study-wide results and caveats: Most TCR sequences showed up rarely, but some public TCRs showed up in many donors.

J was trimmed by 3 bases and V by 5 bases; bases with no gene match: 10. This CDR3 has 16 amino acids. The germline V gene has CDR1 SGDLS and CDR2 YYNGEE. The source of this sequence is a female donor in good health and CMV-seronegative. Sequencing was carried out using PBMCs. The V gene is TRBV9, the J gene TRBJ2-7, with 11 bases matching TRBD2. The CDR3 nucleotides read TGTGCCAGCAGTTTGGGGACTAGCGGTCCCCTCTACGAGCAGTACTTC. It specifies CASSLGTSGPLYEQYF.